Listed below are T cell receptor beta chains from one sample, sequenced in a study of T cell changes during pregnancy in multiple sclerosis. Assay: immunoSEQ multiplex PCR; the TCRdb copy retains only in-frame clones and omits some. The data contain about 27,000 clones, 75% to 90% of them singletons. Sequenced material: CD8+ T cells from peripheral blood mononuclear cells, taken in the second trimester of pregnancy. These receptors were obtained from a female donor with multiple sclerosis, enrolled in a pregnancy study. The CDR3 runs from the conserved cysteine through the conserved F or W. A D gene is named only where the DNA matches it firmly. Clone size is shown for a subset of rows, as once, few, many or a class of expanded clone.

CASSDTYEQYF	TGCGCCAGCAGTGACACCTACGAGCAGTACTTC	.	TRBV10-1	TRBJ2-7	.
CASSPDGTYEQYF	TGTGCCAGCAGCCCGGACGGGACCTACGAGCAGTACTTC	.	TRBV11-1	TRBJ2-7	.
CASSKKGQSQETQYF	TGTGCCAGCAGCAAAAAGGGACAGTCCCAAGAGACCCAGTACTTC	once	TRBV21-1	TRBJ2-5	.
CATSRDRAVNTEAFF	TGTGCCACCAGCAGGGACAGGGCGGTGAACACTGAAGCTTTCTTT	.	TRBV15	TRBJ1-1	TRBD1
CASSNLGNEQFF	TGTGCCAGCAGCAACCTAGGAAATGAGCAGTTCTTC	.	TRBV7-8	TRBJ2-1	.
CASSLEFGGADYSDTQYF	TGTGCCAGCAGCTTAGAGTTCGGGGGAGCAGATTATTCAGATACGCAGTATTTT	.	TRBV7-2	TRBJ2-3	.
CASTSPVGGLHEQYF	TGTGCCAGCACCTCCCCAGTGGGGGGGCTTCACGAGCAGTACTTC	.	TRBV6-5	TRBJ2-7	.
CATRPGLASALGKNIQYF	TGTGCCACCCGCCCGGGACTAGCGAGTGCCCTGGGCAAAAACATTCAGTACTTC	.	TRBV19	TRBJ2-4	TRBD2
CASSQESGDDTDTQYF	TGCGCCAGCAGCCAAGAAAGCGGAGACGACACAGATACGCAGTATTTT	.	TRBV4-1	TRBJ2-3	.
CATSKTPREAFF	TGTGCCACCAGCAAGACCCCCAGGGAAGCTTTCTTT	.	TRBV15	TRBJ1-1	.
CATSTAGDEQFF	TGTGCCACCAGCACCGCGGGGGATGAGCAGTTCTTC	.	TRBV15	TRBJ2-1	TRBD2
CASRRADSRELFF	TGTGCCAGCAGACGGGCAGACAGTCGGGAGCTGTTTTTT	.	TRBV2	TRBJ2-2	.
CASSLGWGGQETQYF	TGTGCCAGCAGCTTAGGCTGGGGGGGTCAAGAGACCCAGTACTTC	.	TRBV13	TRBJ2-5	TRBD2
CASSLLRGLFLGYTF	TGCGCCAGCAGCTTGTTGAGGGGGCTATTTCTTGGCTACACCTTC	.	TRBV5-1	TRBJ1-2	TRBD1
CASRTLTDTQYF	TGTGCCAGCAGAACTCTCACAGATACGCAGTATTTT	once	TRBV27	TRBJ2-3	.
CASSETAGGSGANVLTF	TGTGCCAGCAGTGAAACGGCAGGGGGCTCTGGGGCCAACGTCCTGACTTTC	.	TRBV2	TRBJ2-6	TRBD1
CASSHRGPLTGTSSYEQYF	TGTGCCAGCAGCCATCGGGGCCCCTTAACCGGGACTAGTTCTTACGAGCAGTACTTC	.	TRBV4-2	TRBJ2-7	TRBD2
CASSTISTDTANTEAFF	TGTGCCAGTAGTACAATCTCGACAGATACCGCGAACACTGAAGCTTTCTTT	many	TRBV19	TRBJ1-1	.
CASSFRGISSYEQYF	TGTGCCAGCAGTTTCCGCGGGATCAGCTCCTACGAGCAGTACTTC	.	TRBV28	TRBJ2-7	.
CASSPTSLSAEQYF	TGTGCCAGCAGTCCGACTAGCCTCTCTGCCGAGCAGTACTTC	.	TRBV28	TRBJ2-7	TRBD2
CASSSPPGRGGGETQYF	TGTGCCAGCAGCTCCCCCCCGGGGCGCGGGGGTGGAGAGACCCAGTACTTC	.	TRBV11-1	TRBJ2-5	TRBD2
CASKVGSRGETQYF	TGTGCCAGTAAAGTGGGTTCGCGGGGGGAGACCCAGTACTTC	.	TRBV28	TRBJ2-5	TRBD2
CASPSGPGEKLFF	TGTGCCAGCCCATCCGGCCCAGGTGAAAAACTGTTTTTT	.	TRBV7-9	TRBJ1-4	.
CASSPTTGGLYGYTF	TGTGCCAGCAGTCCGACGACAGGGGGCCTCTATGGCTACACCTTC	once	TRBV27	TRBJ1-2	TRBD1